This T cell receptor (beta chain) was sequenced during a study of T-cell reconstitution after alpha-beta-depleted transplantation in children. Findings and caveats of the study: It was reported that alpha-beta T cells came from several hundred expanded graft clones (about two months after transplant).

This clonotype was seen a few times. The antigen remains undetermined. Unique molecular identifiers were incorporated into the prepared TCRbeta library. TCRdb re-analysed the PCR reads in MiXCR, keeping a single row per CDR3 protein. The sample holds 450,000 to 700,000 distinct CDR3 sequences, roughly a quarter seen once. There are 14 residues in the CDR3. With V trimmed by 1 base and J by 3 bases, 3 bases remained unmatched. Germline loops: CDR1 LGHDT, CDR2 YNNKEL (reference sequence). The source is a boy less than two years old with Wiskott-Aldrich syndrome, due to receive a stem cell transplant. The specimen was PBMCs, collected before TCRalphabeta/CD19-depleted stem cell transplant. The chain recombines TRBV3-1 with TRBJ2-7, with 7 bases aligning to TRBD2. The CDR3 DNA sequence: TGTGCCAGCAGCCAAGTTCCTAGCGGCTACGAGCAGTACTTC. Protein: CASSQVPSGYEQYF.